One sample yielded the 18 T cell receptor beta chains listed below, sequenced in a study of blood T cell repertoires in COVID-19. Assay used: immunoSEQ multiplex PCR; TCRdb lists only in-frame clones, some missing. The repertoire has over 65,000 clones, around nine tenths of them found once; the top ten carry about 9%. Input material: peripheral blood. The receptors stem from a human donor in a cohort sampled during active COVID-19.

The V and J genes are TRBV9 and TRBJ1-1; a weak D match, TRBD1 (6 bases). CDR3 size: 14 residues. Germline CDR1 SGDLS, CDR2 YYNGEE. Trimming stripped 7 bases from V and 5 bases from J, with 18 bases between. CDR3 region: CASAGGGLGTEAFF. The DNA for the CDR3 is TGTGCCAGCGCGGGAGGGGGTTTGGGGACTGAAGCTTTCTTT.

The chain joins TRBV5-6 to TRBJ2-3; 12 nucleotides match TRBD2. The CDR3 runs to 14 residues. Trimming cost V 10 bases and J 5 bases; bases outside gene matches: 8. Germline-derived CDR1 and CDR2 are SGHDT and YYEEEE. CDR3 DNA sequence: TGTGCCGGCTCGACTAGCGGGAGCGGAGATACGCAGTATTTT. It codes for CAGSTSGSGDTQYF.

As DNA, the CDR3 is TGTGCCAGCAATCCCCGGACAGGTTCTTTCCACGAGCAGTACTTC. Protein product: CASNPRTGSFHEQYF. The chain uses TRBV6-5 and TRBJ2-7, with 7 bases matching TRBD1. V was pared by 7 bases and J by 5 bases, with 14 bases of the junction left unmatched. The CDR3 has 15 amino acids. Per germline, CDR1 MNHEY and CDR2 SVGAGI.

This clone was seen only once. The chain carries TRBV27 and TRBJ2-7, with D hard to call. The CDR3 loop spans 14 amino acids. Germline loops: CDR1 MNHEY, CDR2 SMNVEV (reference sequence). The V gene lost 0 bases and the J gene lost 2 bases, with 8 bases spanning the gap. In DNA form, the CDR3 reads TGTGCCAGCAGTTTATCTGGCAGGACCTACGAGCAGTACTTC. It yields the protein CASSLSGRTYEQYF.

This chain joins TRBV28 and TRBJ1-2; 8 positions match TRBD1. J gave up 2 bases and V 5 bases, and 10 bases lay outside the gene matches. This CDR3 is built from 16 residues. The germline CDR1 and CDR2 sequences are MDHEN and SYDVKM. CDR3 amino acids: CASSPRLDRANYGYTF. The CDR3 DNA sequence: TGTGCCAGCAGTCCTCGCCTGGACAGGGCGAACTATGGCTACACCTTC.

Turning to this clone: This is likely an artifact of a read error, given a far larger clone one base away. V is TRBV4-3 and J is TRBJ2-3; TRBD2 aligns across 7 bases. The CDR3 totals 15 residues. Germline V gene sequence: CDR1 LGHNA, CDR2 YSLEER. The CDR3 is CASCHGGEGTDTQYF. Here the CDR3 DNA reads TGCGCCAGCTGCCACGGCGGGGAGGGGACAGATACGCAGTATTTT.

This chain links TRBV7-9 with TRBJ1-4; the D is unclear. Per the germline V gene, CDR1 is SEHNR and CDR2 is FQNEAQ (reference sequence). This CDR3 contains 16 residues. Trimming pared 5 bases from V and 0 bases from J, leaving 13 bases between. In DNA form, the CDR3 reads TGTGCCAGCAGCCCAGGCAGAAGTGCAACTAATGAAAAACTGTTTTTT. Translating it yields CASSPGRSATNEKLFF.

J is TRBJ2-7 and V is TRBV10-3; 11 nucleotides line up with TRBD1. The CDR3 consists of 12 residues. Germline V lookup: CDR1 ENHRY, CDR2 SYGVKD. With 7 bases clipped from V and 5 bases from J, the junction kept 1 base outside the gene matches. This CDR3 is CAITGQGDEQYF. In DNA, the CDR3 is TGTGCCATCACGGGACAGGGGGACGAGCAGTACTTC.

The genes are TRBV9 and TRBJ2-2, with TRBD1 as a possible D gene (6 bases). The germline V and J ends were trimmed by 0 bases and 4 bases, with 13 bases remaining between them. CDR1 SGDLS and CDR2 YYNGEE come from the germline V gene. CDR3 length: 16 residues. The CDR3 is CASSVASGAGTGELFF. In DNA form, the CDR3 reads TGTGCCAGCAGCGTAGCTTCAGGGGCTGGCACCGGGGAGCTGTTTTTT.

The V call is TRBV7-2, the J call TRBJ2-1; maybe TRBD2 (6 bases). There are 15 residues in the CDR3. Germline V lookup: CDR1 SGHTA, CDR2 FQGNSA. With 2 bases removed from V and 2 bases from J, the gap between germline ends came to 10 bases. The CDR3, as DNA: TGTGCCAGCAGCTTAAATCGCGGGACCTACAATGAGCAGTTCTTC. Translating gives CASSLNRGTYNEQFF.

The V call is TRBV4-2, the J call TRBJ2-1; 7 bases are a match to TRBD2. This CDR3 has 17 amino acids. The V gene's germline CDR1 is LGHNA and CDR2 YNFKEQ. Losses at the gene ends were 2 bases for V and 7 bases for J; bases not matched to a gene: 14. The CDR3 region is CASSQSLTSPVFNEQFF. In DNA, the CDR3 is TGTGCCAGCAGCCAATCTTTGACTAGCCCAGTATTTAATGAGCAGTTCTTC.

CDR3 loop: CASSSPAGNYGYTF. In DNA form, the CDR3 reads TGTGCCAGCAGCTCCCCCGCCGGGAACTATGGCTACACCTTC. This chain joins TRBV11-2 and TRBJ1-2; D gene unclear. V was pared by 4 bases and J by 2 bases, with 11 bases between. Per germline, CDR1 SGHAT and CDR2 FQNNGV. The CDR3 contains 14 residues.

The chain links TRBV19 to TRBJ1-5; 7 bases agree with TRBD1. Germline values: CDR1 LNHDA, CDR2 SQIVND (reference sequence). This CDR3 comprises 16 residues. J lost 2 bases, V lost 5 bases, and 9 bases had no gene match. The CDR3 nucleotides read TGTGCCAGTAGTCCGCGACAGGGTCCGGGCAATCAGCCCCAGCATTTT. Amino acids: CASSPRQGPGNQPQHF.

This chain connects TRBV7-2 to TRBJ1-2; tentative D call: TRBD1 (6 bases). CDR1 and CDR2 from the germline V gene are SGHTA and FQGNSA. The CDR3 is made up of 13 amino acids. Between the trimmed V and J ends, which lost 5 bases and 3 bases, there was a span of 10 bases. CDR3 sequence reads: CASSRTEDYGYTF. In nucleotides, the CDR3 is TGTGCCAGCAGCCGGACAGAGGACTATGGCTACACCTTC.

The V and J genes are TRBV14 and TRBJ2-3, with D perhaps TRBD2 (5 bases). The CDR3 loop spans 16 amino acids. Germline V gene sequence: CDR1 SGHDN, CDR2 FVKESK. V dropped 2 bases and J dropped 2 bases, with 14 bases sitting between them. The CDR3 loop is CASSQFGRADTDTQYF. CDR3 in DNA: TGTGCCAGCAGCCAATTCGGGCGGGCTGACACAGATACGCAGTATTTT.

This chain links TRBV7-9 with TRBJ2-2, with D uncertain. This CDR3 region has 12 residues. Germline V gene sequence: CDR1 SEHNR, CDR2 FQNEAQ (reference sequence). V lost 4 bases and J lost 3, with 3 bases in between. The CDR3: CASSSDTGELFF. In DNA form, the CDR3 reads TGTGCCAGCAGCTCGGACACCGGGGAGCTGTTTTTT.

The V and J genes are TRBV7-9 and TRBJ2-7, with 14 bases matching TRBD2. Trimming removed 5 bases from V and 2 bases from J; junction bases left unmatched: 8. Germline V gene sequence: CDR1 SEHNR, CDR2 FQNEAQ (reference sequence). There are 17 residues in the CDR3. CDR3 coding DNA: TGTGCCAGCAGCCCGACTAGCGGGAGGGGAGAAGCCTACGAGCAGTACTTC. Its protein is CASSPTSGRGEAYEQYF.

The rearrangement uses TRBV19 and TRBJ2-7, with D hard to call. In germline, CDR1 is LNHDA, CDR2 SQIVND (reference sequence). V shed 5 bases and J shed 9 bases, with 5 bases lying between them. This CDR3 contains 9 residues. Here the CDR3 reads CASSAGQYF. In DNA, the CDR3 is TGTGCCAGTAGTGCAGGGCAGTACTTC.